The 25 T cell receptor beta chains in this list originate from one sample, sequenced in a study of human thymus T cells (dated by TCRdb to about 2020). The library was built by means of the immunoSEQ multiplex PCR assay. Not all clones reach the TCRdb copy of this immuneACCESS table, which keeps in-frame sequences only. Checked studies attribute under half of the gap to unresolved V genes and leave the rest unexplained. The sample table lists approximately 70,000 clones, approximately 95% of them with a count of one. The ten biggest clones cover 0.034% of the sample. Thymus tissue was obtained as surgical resects removed during corrective cardiac surgery. The sequencing input was thymus tissue. The origin of the receptors is a girl less than two years old with a congenital heart defect but otherwise immunologically healthy.

The chain is built from TRBV27 and TRBJ1-2; a possible D gene is TRBD1 (5 bases). Trimming removed 3 bases from V and 7 bases from J, with 12 bases in between. From germline, CDR1 is MNHEY and CDR2 SMNVEV (reference sequence). The CDR3 has 13 amino acids. CDR3 DNA: TGTGCCAGCAGTTTTGGTCAGGGATGTGGCTACACCTTC. Protein sequence: CASSFGQGCGYTF.

The table lists this clone with a count of one. The V and J genes are TRBV2 and TRBJ2-3; D not certain. V lost 4 bases to trimming and J lost 0 bases, with 14 bases between them. Germline values: CDR1 SNHLY, CDR2 FYNNEI. The CDR3 totals 16 residues. In DNA form, the CDR3 reads TGTGCCAGCAGTGGAGCCCTAGTCCAAAGCACAGATACGCAGTATTTT. Translation: CASSGALVQSTDTQYF.

The CDR3 sequence: CASSTPPPGTEKCIAVNTEAFF. CDR3 in DNA: TGTGCCAGTAGTACCCCACCTCCAGGGACAGAGAAATGCATAGCCGTGAACACTGAAGCTTTCTTT. The V gene is TRBV19, the J gene TRBJ1-1, with TRBD1 identical over 7 bases. The V gene end was trimmed by 4 bases and the J gene end by 0 bases; junction bases not matched to a gene: 26. This CDR3 has 22 amino acids. From germline, CDR1 is LNHDA and CDR2 SQIVND (reference sequence).

This rearrangement joins TRBV27 to TRBJ2-7; D is perhaps TRBD2 (6 bases). Germline CDR1 and CDR2: MNHEY and SMNVEV (reference sequence). V was clipped by 5 bases and J by 4 bases, with 18 bases between them. This CDR3 is built from 15 residues. The CDR3 loop reads CASSLGRDRLYEQYF. The DNA of the CDR3 is TGTGCCAGCAGTCTAGGGCGGGATCGACTTTACGAGCAGTACTTC.

The chain joins TRBV5-1 to TRBJ2-1; a possible D gene is TRBD1 (5 bases). The CDR3 spans 13 residues. V lost 0 bases and J 12 bases, leaving 13 bases between the germline ends. Looked up from germline, CDR1 is SGHRS and CDR2 is YFSETQ. CDR3 in DNA: TGCGCCAGCAGCTTGGGACAGACAGAACCGCAGTTCTTC. This encodes CASSLGQTEPQFF.

The CDR3 coding sequence is TGCGCCAGCAGCACAGGAGACAGGGGGATGAACACCGGGGAGCTGTTTTTT. It is translated as CASSTGDRGMNTGELFF. The rearrangement joins TRBV4-3 to TRBJ2-2; TRBD1 matches 9 bases. This CDR3 contains 17 residues. Per germline, CDR1 LGHNA and CDR2 YSLEER. Trimming removed 5 bases from V and 1 base from J; junction bases left unmatched: 8.

A note on this clone: One junction end does not reproduce the germline sequence, and a read error may be involved. The rearrangement joins TRBV6-5 to TRBJ2-3; D is unclear. The CDR3 has 8 amino acids. CDR1 MNHEY and CDR2 SVGAGI come from the germline V gene. This CDR3 reads CASRIWLF. CDR3 DNA: TGTGCCAGTCGTATATGGCTCTTT.

CDR3 sequence reads: CASTSVAGHNEQFF. CDR3 bases: TGTGCCAGCACGTCCGTAGCGGGGCACAATGAGCAGTTCTTC. The chain combines TRBV2 with TRBJ2-1; TRBD2 agrees at 8 bases. Germline loops: CDR1 SNHLY, CDR2 FYNNEI. V lost 7 bases, J lost 5 bases, and 7 bases stayed unmatched. The CDR3 extends over 14 amino acids.

J is TRBJ1-4 and V is TRBV6-1; the D is unclear. Deletions cut 3 bases from V and 5 bases from J, with 22 bases between. Per the germline V gene, CDR1 is MNHNS and CDR2 is SASEGT. The CDR3 loop spans 18 amino acids. The CDR3 protein is CASSDDRHGRAWNEKLFF. The CDR3 DNA reads TGTGCCAGCAGTGACGACCGCCATGGACGGGCCTGGAATGAAAAACTGTTTTTT.

The chain employs TRBV18 and TRBJ1-2, with D perhaps TRBD1 (6 bases). Per the germline V gene, CDR1 is KGHSH and CDR2 is LQKENI. The CDR3 totals 19 residues. Trimming removed 3 bases from V and 4 bases from J, with 27 bases in between. The CDR3 DNA is TGTGCCAGCTCACCCGTCCTAAGGACACTCGCCGGGGGCCTCTATGGCTACACCTTC. Residues: CASSPVLRTLAGGLYGYTF. The complete variable domain, with remaining parts taken from reference TRBV18 and TRBJ1-2, reads NAGVMQNPRHLVRRRGQEARLRCSPMKGHSHVYWYRQLPEEGLKFMVYLQKENIIDESGMPKERFSAEFPKEGPSILRIQQVVRGDSAAYFCASSPVLRTLAGGLYGYTFGSGTRLTVV.

V gene TRBV7-6 combines with J gene TRBJ2-1; D is perhaps TRBD1 or TRBD2 (5 bases each). Germline loops: CDR1 SGHVS, CDR2 FNYEAQ. The V and J ends lost 7 bases and 9 bases respectively, with 16 bases between them. The CDR3 extends over 13 amino acids. CDR3 residues: CASITGPGGEQFF. The CDR3 bases are TGTGCCAGCATCACGGGGCCAGGCGGTGAGCAGTTCTTC.

This clone has only one observation. The V call is TRBV7-2, the J call TRBJ1-3, with D uncertain. Trimming cost V 5 bases and J 4 bases, with 15 bases left between them. Germline lookup yields CDR1 SGHTA and CDR2 FQGNSA. CDR3 size: 15 residues. CDR3 DNA sequence: TGTGCCAGCAGCGCAAACCCCATTGGCGGAAACACCATATATTTT. It translates to CASSANPIGGNTIYF.

The chain is built from TRBV27 and TRBJ2-7; TRBD1 might be the D (6 bases). This CDR3 is built from 14 residues. CDR1 and CDR2 from the germline V gene are MNHEY and SMNVEV (reference sequence). Trimming took 0 bases from V and 7 from J, leaving 13 bases between them. CDR3 in DNA: TGTGCCAGCAGTTTATCCGCAGGGGCCTGGGAGCAGTACTTC. This gives the protein CASSLSAGAWEQYF.

This chain connects TRBV10-3 to TRBJ2-7, with D possibly TRBD1 on 6 matching bases. CDR1 ENHRY and CDR2 SYGVKD come from the germline V gene. The CDR3 has 13 residues. Trimming took off 2 bases at V and 6 bases at J, with 11 bases between the two ends. This chain's CDR3 is CAISEPDRFEQYF. The CDR3, as DNA: TGTGCCATCAGTGAGCCTGACAGGTTCGAGCAGTACTTC.

The chain links TRBV5-1 to TRBJ2-7, with D unclear. Germline V gene data show CDR1 as SGHRS and CDR2 as YFSETQ. The CDR3 covers 16 residues. Trimming removed 2 bases at V and 0 bases at J, with 15 bases between. The CDR3 DNA sequence: TGCGCCAGCAGCTTCACGGCAGGACCTAGCTCCTACGAGCAGTACTTC. It encodes CASSFTAGPSSYEQYF. Variable domain in full (rest from reference TRBV5-1 and TRBJ2-7): KAGVTQTPRYLIKTRGQQVTLSCSPISGHRSVSWYQQTPGQGLQFLFEYFSETQRNKGNFPGRFSGRQFSNSRSEMNVSTLELGDSALYLCASSFTAGPSSYEQYFGPGTRLTVT.

This chain connects TRBV5-1 to TRBJ2-7; D is unresolved. CDR1 SGHRS and CDR2 YFSETQ come from the germline V gene. The CDR3 extends over 15 amino acids. With 5 bases removed from V and 1 base from J, the gap between germline ends came to 16 bases. CDR3 bases: TGCGCCAGCAGGACGCGGCACCTCGGATCCTACGAGCAGTACTTC. Amino acid sequence: CASRTRHLGSYEQYF.

The gene calls are TRBV6-1 and TRBJ2-4; D unresolved. The germline V gene has CDR1 MNHNS and CDR2 SASEGT. This CDR3 contains 14 residues. Trimming took off 3 bases at V and 0 bases at J, with 6 bases between the two ends. The CDR3 here is CASSEQLAKNIQYF. The CDR3 bases are TGTGCCAGCAGTGAGCAGCTAGCCAAAAACATTCAGTACTTC.

The chain employs TRBV5-6 and TRBJ2-1, with D maybe TRBD2 (5 bases). The CDR3 is 15 amino acids. Germline-derived CDR1 and CDR2 are SGHDT and YYEEEE. V lost 3 bases, J lost 2 bases, and 12 bases lay in between. CDR3: CASSCSGSPYNEQFF. CDR3 nucleotide sequence: TGTGCCAGCAGCTGTTCTGGGAGTCCCTACAATGAGCAGTTCTTC.

J is TRBJ1-1 and V is TRBV30; D may be TRBD1 (5 bases). The CDR3 runs 13 residues. The V gene lost 1 base and the J gene lost 10 bases, with 16 bases spanning the gap. Germline V CDR1 and CDR2: GTSNPN, SVGIG (reference sequence). CDR3 loop: CAWSGGGEKGAFF. The CDR3 DNA reads TGTGCCTGGAGTGGGGGAGGGGAAAAGGGAGCTTTCTTT.

The chain employs TRBV5-5 and TRBJ1-2; tentatively, D is TRBD1 (5 bases). Between the trimmed V and J ends, which lost 1 base and 9 bases, there was a span of 16 bases. The length of the CDR3 is 14 residues. Germline CDR1 is SGHKS and CDR2 is YYEKEE (reference sequence). In DNA, the CDR3 is TGTGCCAGCAGCTTGTTTACCCAGGGAAGGTGCTACACCTTC. Amino acids: CASSLFTQGRCYTF.

This chain's CDR3 is CASEMGRAADTQYF. CDR3 DNA: TGTGCCAGCGAAATGGGGAGGGCGGCTGATACGCAGTATTTT. The J gene is TRBJ2-3, the V gene TRBV2; TRBD2 agrees at 7 bases. V shed 8 bases, J shed 6 bases, and the junction held 11 bases outside the gene matches. The length of the CDR3 is 14 residues. CDR1 and CDR2 from the germline V gene are SNHLY and FYNNEI.

The chain joins TRBV4-2 to TRBJ1-2; D is ambiguous. Germline assignment: CDR1 LGHNA and CDR2 YNFKEQ. The CDR3 is 13 residues long. The V end lost 1 base, the J end lost 5 bases, and 8 bases lay between the germline ends. The CDR3, as DNA: TGTGCCAGCAGCCAAGGGCAGAGATATGGCTACACCTTC. Translated: CASSQGQRYGYTF.

The chain is built from TRBV2 and TRBJ1-2; D may be TRBD1 (6 bases). The CDR3 length is 17 residues. Trimming cost V 6 bases and J 4 bases, with 24 bases left between them. The germline CDR1 and CDR2 sequences are SNHLY and FYNNEI. The CDR3 is CASRPGGRTNLLYGYTF. CDR3 DNA: TGTGCCAGCAGGCCGGGGGGCAGGACGAATTTACTCTATGGCTACACCTTC.

This chain connects TRBV6-5 to TRBJ2-1; no clear D. CDR3 length: 14 amino acids. In germline, CDR1 is MNHEY, CDR2 SVGAGI. V lost 6 bases, J lost 3 bases, and 12 bases lay in between. CDR3 bases: TGTGCCAGCAGAACGAGGCGTAACTACAATGAGCAGTTCTTC. The encoded protein is CASRTRRNYNEQFF.

In its sample, this clone was seen once. The chain couples TRBV5-1 to TRBJ2-2; 15 bases are shared with TRBD2. CDR3 length equals 20 residues. The V gene end was trimmed by 1 base and the J gene end by 1 base; junction bases not matched to a gene: 8. CDR1 SGHRS and CDR2 YFSETQ come from the germline V gene. The CDR3 loop reads CASSLNHQGLAGGNTGELFF. DNA for the CDR3: TGCGCCAGCAGCTTGAACCACCAGGGACTAGCGGGAGGGAACACCGGGGAGCTGTTTTTT.